This TCR beta chain was obtained from a study of cytomegalovirus exposure and HLA in healthy donors. The study's findings and limits: Likely technical artifact: a cluster of highly shared sequence variants.

Worth noting for this clone: Its antigen remains unknown.

CDR1 and CDR2 from the germline V gene are MDHEN and SYDVKM. V was cut by 2 bases and J by 7 bases, with 11 bases left in between. This CDR3 has 14 amino acids. The PCR contained 60 Vbeta and 13 Jbeta primers. Sequencing was performed with immunoSEQ multiplex PCR; in TCRdb, only in-frame clones are kept and a portion is missing. This sample's clone table lists about 200,000 clones. The clonotype comes from a man aged 30 to 39 in good health and CMV-seronegative. Sequenced sample: PBMCs. J is TRBJ2-2 and V is TRBV28; a possible D gene is TRBD1 (6 bases). The CDR3 DNA reads TGTGCCAGCAGTTTAATCCCAGGGGTCGGGGAGCTGTTTTTT. As protein: CASSLIPGVGELFF.